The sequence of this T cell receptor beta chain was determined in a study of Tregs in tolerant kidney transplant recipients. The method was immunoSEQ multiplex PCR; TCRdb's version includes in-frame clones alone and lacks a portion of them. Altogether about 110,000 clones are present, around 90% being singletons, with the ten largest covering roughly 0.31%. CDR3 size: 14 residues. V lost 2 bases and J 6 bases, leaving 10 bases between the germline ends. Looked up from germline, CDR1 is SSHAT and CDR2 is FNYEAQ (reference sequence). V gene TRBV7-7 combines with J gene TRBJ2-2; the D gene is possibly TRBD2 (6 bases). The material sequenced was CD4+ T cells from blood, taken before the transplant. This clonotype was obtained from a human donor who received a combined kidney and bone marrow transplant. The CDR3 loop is CASSLNRGAGELFF. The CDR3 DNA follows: TGTGCCAGCAGCTTAAACCGCGGGGCCGGGGAGCTGTTTTTT.